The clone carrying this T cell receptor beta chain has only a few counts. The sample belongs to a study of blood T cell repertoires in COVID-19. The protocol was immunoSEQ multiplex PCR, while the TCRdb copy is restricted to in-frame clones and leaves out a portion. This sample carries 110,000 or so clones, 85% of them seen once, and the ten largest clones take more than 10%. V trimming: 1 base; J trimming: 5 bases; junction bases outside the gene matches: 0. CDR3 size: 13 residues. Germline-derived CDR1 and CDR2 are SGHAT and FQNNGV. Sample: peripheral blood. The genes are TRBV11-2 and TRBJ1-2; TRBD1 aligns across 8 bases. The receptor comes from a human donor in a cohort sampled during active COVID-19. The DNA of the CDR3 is TGTGCCAGCAGCTTAGGGACAGGGTATGGCTACACCTTC. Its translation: CASSLGTGYGYTF. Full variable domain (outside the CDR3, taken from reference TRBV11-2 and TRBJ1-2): EAGVAQSPRYKIIEKRQSVAFWCNPISGHATLYWYQQILGQGPKLLIQFQNNGVVDDSQLPKDRFSAERLKGVDSTLKIQPAKLEDSAVYLCASSLGTGYGYTFGSGTRLTVV.